This TCR beta chain stems from a study of T cells in localized non-small cell lung cancer. The CDR3 totals 15 residues. V gave up 0 bases and J gave up 4 bases, with 9 bases separating them. Germline CDR1 is MNHGY and CDR2 is SAAAGT. Comments on this clone: Its antigen is still unknown.

Whole-study findings and limits: Sequence data derive from only one tumor region, so heterogeneity remains possible. Median detection of top 100 tumor clones in adjacent lung was approximately 50 clones. Tumor trailed uninvolved adjacent lung in T cell clonality, which peaked there. Blood T cell density predicted longer survival; adjacent-lung clonality, shorter.

This table comes from immunoSEQ multiplex PCR, and its TCRdb copy is limited to in-frame clones, with some not included. Counted here are 1,300 to 1,500 clones, 40% occurring once; the ten biggest clones make up roughly 25%. This TCR was recovered from a woman aged 40-69 years with stage II squamous cell lung carcinoma. This sequence joins TRBV6-8 and TRBJ1-4, with a weak D call TRBD1 (6 bases). The sample was lung tumor tissue, taken before any cancer treatment. In DNA, the CDR3 is TGTGCCAGCAGTTACTCCAGGGACATTAATGAAAAACTGTTTTTT. It yields the protein CASSYSRDINEKLFF.